This T cell receptor (beta chain) was captured by sequencing in a study of cytomegalovirus exposure and HLA in healthy donors (dated by TCRdb to 2016 to 2017). Regarding the study in general: An earlier analysis of 587 of the donors reported roughly 270 Gb of sequence data and approximately 110 million unique TCR beta sequences from about 180 million T cells. Rather than drawing on any new phenotypic data, the later analysis identified candidate immune exposures from TCR beta sequences and the way those sequences occurred across donors. To predict cytomegalovirus infection status, the study brought together high-throughput TCR immunosequencing, statistical association of individual TCRs with disease status, and machine learning. Typing coverage differed by locus: A, B, C, DRB1 and DQB1 were typed in roughly 629-630 donors, DQA1 in around 500, DPA1 in 600 to 610, and DPB1 in roughly 450. Across approximately 400 genotyped donors of the cohort, an average of roughly 250,000 unique TCR beta nucleotide sequences per donor were sequenced, and approximately 17% of those sequences were non-productive. Both class I and class II loci were covered by HLA typing, at four-digit resolution. The study aimed to test whether signatures of past pathogen exposure could be identified by cataloging public T cell receptors. Of the roughly 410 genotyped donors, approximately 81% were placed in the genetic ancestry cluster associated with self-reported Caucasian donors. About 310 gigabases of sequencing data and 70 million to 100 million unique TCR sequences were included in an early release covering around 600 HLA-typed donors. Using immunosequencing, the study profiled T cell repertoires from 666 subjects and related those repertoires to cytomegalovirus serostatus. In addition to the first cohort of 500 to 850 subjects, a separate validation cohort of around 110 different subjects was used. Because of strong linkage in the cohort, roughly five DR-DQ haplotypes were treated as single units for association and clustering. Donor age, sex, ethnicity and CMV serostatus were collected together with the repertoire data. To decide whether each TCR beta V gene segment behaved as functional or pseudogenic, an earlier analysis of some 600 of the donors relied on high-throughput TCR beta sequencing. To study patterns of TCR occurrence, a later analysis re-analyzed previously published TCR beta repertoires from 666 donors and added high-resolution HLA genotyping. All discovery cohort repertoires had been generated using a single sequencing platform. A later genetic analysis took genome-wide SNP genotypes for about three fifths of the 666 donors and used that subset as a discovery cohort. Results the study describes overall, beyond this receptor: The sequencing pipeline was judged likely to have produced a cluster of highly shared sequence variants as a technical artifact. A later analysis reported that several top co-occurrence clusters appeared linked to parvovirus B19, influenza, CMV and Epstein-Barr virus. The earlier analysis of around 600 of the donors excluded roughly 16 rarely observed V segments, including chromosome 9 orphons, because counts were too low. Correlated functional status among segregating V segments might reflect linkage disequilibrium, but an unknown experimental factor could not be ruled out. When HLA alleles, especially DR and DQ, strongly co-occurred, TCR associations were difficult to assign to individual alleles. Compared with the approximately 720-donor mean, donors in an Asian-associated ancestry cluster had fewer N-insertions in productive TCRs, according to a later genetic analysis. Because some donors lacked HLA typing at each locus, the association tests relied only on the typed subset. For the cohort, immune exposure information was limited to CMV serostatus. The 87-base-pair reads could not distinguish some IMGT-functional V segments, including TRBV6-2 and TRBV6-3, so those segments were excluded. In a later analysis, most CMV-associated TCR beta chains were found to appear HLA-restricted, with HLA associations seemingly driven largely by CMV exposure. A later analysis found that HLA-associated TCR beta chains were more clonally expanded and had lower generation probabilities than equally common non-associated chains. In an earlier analysis of around 500 of the donors, most TCR beta V segments appeared in productive rearrangements about 90% or about 30% of the time, broadly matching IMGT annotations. Most TCR sequences were observed very rarely across donors, whereas some public TCRs were present in many individuals. A later analysis associated about 17,000 TCR beta sequences with specific HLA alleles at a false discovery rate of 0.05. Only TCR beta chains were sequenced in this cohort, and the absence of alpha or paired-chain data limited detectable features. A further reported finding was that TCR beta sequences accurately predicted the HLA-A and HLA-B alleles for most subjects in the first cohort. Roughly uniform sequencing depth across donors was assumed in presence/absence analyses, although this assumption may not hold. Three of the identified cytomegalovirus-associated TCR beta chains were confirmed in vitro to be specific for cytomegalovirus antigens. A later analysis found that TCR association rates varied across HLA loci, with DRB1 alleles showing the most associated TCRs and HLA-C alleles the fewest. The authors suggested that the approach could potentially be extended to other disease states and immunological phenotypes. The classifier was reported to diagnose cytomegalovirus status with high specificity and sensitivity in both the original and validation cohorts. A later genetic analysis associated a missense DCLRE1C variant with V-gene and J-gene trimming of TCR beta chains, and an independent cohort replicated the association. A total of fewer than 200 TCR beta chains were listed by the study as associated with cytomegalovirus.

The cohort consisted of 600 or so healthy bone marrow donors. At the time of sampling, all cohort members were nominally healthy, though unrecorded immune exposures were likely present. The donor tested CMV seronegative and was one of the 352 seronegative cohort members. Every donor gave a peripheral blood sample, and the peripheral blood mononuclear cells from that sample were used for TCR beta sequencing. The Qiagen DNeasy Blood Extraction Kit was used to extract genomic DNA from the blood cell samples. Relative to germline, V is missing 0 bases and J is missing 4 bases, with 4 bases of the junction outside any gene match. The cysteine opens and the phenylalanine closes a CDR3 of 16 amino acids. The entry retains the CDR3 DNA only, 48 bases that are in frame from base 1. For CDR1 and CDR2, the germline V gene lists LGHNA and YNFKEQ. This clone is regarded as medium-sized (0.01 to 0.1%). Its target antigen remains unknown. Base qualities are not at hand, and no much larger clone is one base apart.

Library generation was performed with the immunoSEQ multiplex PCR assay. A mixture of 60 forward primers for TCR Vbeta segments and 13 reverse primers for TCR Jbeta segments was used in the multiplex PCR. The CDR3 region of rearranged TCR beta genes was amplified from genomic DNA by a multiplex PCR assay. The amplified TCR beta libraries were sequenced on the Illumina HiSeq System as 87-base-pair reads. The paper's data handling went like this. A later analysis tallied some 79 million unique TCR beta chains across the 666 repertoires, and around 12 million of those chains were shared by two or more donors. Raw reads were error-corrected and collapsed into unique sequences with a nearest-neighbor algorithm that merged closely related sequences to remove PCR and sequencing errors. CDR3 sequences were aligned to IMGT reference sequences to assign V, D and J gene segments. For a sequence to be retained, a match of at least six nucleotides was required to both a V gene segment and a J gene segment. Rearrangements were classified as productive when the CDR3 lacked stop codons and remained in frame with V and J, and all other rearrangements were classified as non-productive. CDR3 was defined according to IMGT convention as the region running from the second conserved V-encoded cysteine to the conserved J-encoded phenylalanine. Sequences without an unambiguous match to a single V gene segment were excluded from the earlier analysis of 587 of the donors. In an earlier analysis of a few hundred of the donors, V segments were called functional above 56.7% productive rearrangements and were called segregating when the between-donor standard deviation exceeded 5%. A statistical classification framework was built for diagnosing cytomegalovirus status from the catalog of TCR beta chain sequences. In a later analysis, TCR nucleotide sequences were compared against IMGT/GENE-DB human TR gene sequences so that V and J genes could be assigned. A later analysis assigned CDR3 sequences and most-parsimonious VDJ recombination scenarios with the TCRdist pipeline. In a later analysis, every TCR beta chain was defined by the combination of its CDR3 amino acid sequence and its V-gene family, and reads without a unique V-gene family were dropped. As a way to deal with suspected cross-contamination and a sequencing artifact, a later analysis dropped over 550 nucleotide sequences that were highly shared and had low generation probability. For each public chain, a later analysis derived a clonal expansion index from normalized ranks of inferred template counts within each repertoire. A later analysis computed generation probabilities with a VDJ recombination model fitted to out-of-frame rearrangements, and checked the results against IGoR. Hypergeometric tests were used in a later analysis to score TCR-TCR, TCR-HLA and TCR-CMV co-occurrence, with a repertoire-size bias correction applied to the TCR pairs. In a later analysis, false discovery rates were estimated by permuting HLA or CMV assignments 20 times. In a later analysis, co-occurring TCRs were grouped with DBSCAN, and TCRdist sequence similarity was added when clustering was performed within HLA-allele-positive subsets. Repertoires with fewer than 30,000 or more than 120,000 public chains, plus five repertoires with anomalous nucleotide sharing, were excluded from co-occurrence clustering. This is the immuneACCESS table as TCRdb keeps it, with only in-frame sequences that have V and J called. A part of the clones is gone; compared with another copy, unresolved V genes explain less than half, and the rest is unexplained. The DNA was the basis for D and trimming; V, J and clone size are from that table. This sample lists about 98,000 clones; roughly 70% were detected once. 2% to 3% of the sample rests with the top ten.

This receptor was taken from a middle-aged man in good health and CMV-seronegative. This receptor chain uses TRBV4-2 and TRBJ1-1, with TRBD1 identical over 11 junction bases. The sample was PBMCs. For the CDR3, the sequence is CASSQDLGQGGTEAFF. The DNA sequence reads TGTGCCAGCAGCCAAGATTTGGGACAGGGGGGCACTGAAGCTTTCTTT.